The 18 T cell receptor beta chains listed next were all sequenced from one sample in a study of neurological immune-mediated disorders. MiXCR was run by TCRdb on the 5' RACE reads, yielding one entry per CDR3 protein. The table shows 67,000 or so distinct CDR3 sequences, with around 15% occurring only once. Time point denoted: longitudinal time-point 1 (baseline). Sequenced: PBMCs. These receptors were obtained from a female donor with HTLV-1-associated myelopathy (HAM/TSP).

This clonotype was counted ten times or more. The V call is TRBV18, the J call TRBJ2-4; TRBD1 is a possible D gene (6 bases). CDR3 length: 14 residues. Trimming pared 1 base from V and 7 bases from J, leaving 11 bases between. The germline gives CDR1 KGHSH, CDR2 LQKENI. CDR3: CASSPQGERNIQYF. Written as DNA, the CDR3 is TGTGCCAGCTCACCACAGGGGGAACGGAACATTCAGTACTTC.

The gene calls are TRBV28 and TRBJ2-3; either TRBD1 or TRBD2 may supply D (6 bases each). This CDR3 is 15 amino acids long. The ends were cut back, 5 bases at V and 8 bases at J, with 20 bases in the middle. Germline values: CDR1 MDHEN, CDR2 SYDVKM. The CDR3 here is CASSAPGGAKGTQYF. CDR3 bases: TGTGCCAGCAGTGCCCCCGGGGGCGCGAAGGGTACGCAGTATTTT.

The table lists this clonotype with many counts. The chain links TRBV5-6 to TRBJ2-7; TRBD1 or TRBD2 may be the D gene (5 bases each). The CDR3 contains 14 residues. Germline V gene sequence: CDR1 SGHDT, CDR2 YYEEEE. The V gene lost 3 bases and the J gene lost 6 bases, with 16 bases spanning the gap. The DNA of the CDR3 is TGTGCCAGCAGCTCCGGGACCCCCGGCGCCGAGCAGTACTTC. It is translated as CASSSGTPGAEQYF.

This clonotype has ten or more counts. The V call is TRBV4-1, the J call TRBJ2-1; D might be TRBD2 (5 bases). The length of the CDR3 is 20 residues. Germline V lookup: CDR1 MGHRA, CDR2 YSYEKL. The V and J ends lost 1 base and 3 bases respectively, with 25 bases between them. The CDR3 bases are TGCGCCAGCAGCCAAGTCGGTCTAAGCGGTGGGCTAGATAACTACAATGAGCAGTTCTTC. Protein: CASSQVGLSGGLDNYNEQFF.

This chain uses TRBV27 with TRBJ2-1; D is unresolved. Trimming removed 3 bases from V and 7 bases from J, with 16 bases in between. CDR3 length: 15 residues. CDR1 and CDR2 (germline): MNHEY, SMNVEV (reference sequence). The CDR3 spells CASSLDPRVGNEQFF. The CDR3, as DNA: TGTGCCAGCAGTTTGGACCCCCGGGTCGGGAATGAGCAGTTCTTC.

This sequence joins TRBV27 and TRBJ1-2; 9 bases agree with TRBD1. The CDR3 sequence is 15 residues long. Germline CDR1 reads MNHEY; CDR2 reads SMNVEV (reference sequence). V lost 7 bases, J lost 7 bases, and 13 bases stayed unmatched. CDR3 protein: CASKLRDRDFVGYTF. The CDR3 coding sequence is TGTGCCAGCAAGCTCCGGGACAGGGACTTCGTTGGCTACACCTTC.

In its sample, this clonotype was seen many times. The gene calls are TRBV5-6 and TRBJ1-1; D is unresolved. CDR1 is SGHDT, CDR2 YYEEEE, per germline. Trimming took off 1 base at V and 5 bases at J, with 18 bases between the two ends. This CDR3 spans 16 amino acids. The CDR3 sequence is CASSLPHSAGKTEAFF. In nucleotides, the CDR3 is TGTGCCAGCAGCTTGCCCCACTCGGCGGGGAAGACTGAAGCTTTCTTT. The variable domain in full, with the rest retrieved from reference TRBV5-6 and TRBJ1-1, is DAGVTQSPTHLIKTRGQQVTLRCSPKSGHDTVSWYQQALGQGPQFIFQYYEEEERQRGNFPDRFSGHQFPNYSSELNVNALLLGDSALYLCASSLPHSAGKTEAFFGQGTRLTVV.

This clonotype appeared many times. The chain joins TRBV5-1 to TRBJ2-2; 9 nucleotides align to TRBD1. Germline V gene lookup returns CDR1 SGHRS and CDR2 YFSETQ. This CDR3 region has 15 residues. V trimming: 6 bases; J trimming: 5 bases; junction bases outside the gene matches: 8. DNA for the CDR3: TGCGCCAGCAACGAGGAACAGGGGGCTACCGGGGAGCTGTTTTTT. Amino acid sequence: CASNEEQGATGELFF.

For this clonotype: This could be a read error, since a much larger clone is one nucleotide away. V gene TRBV7-2 combines with J gene TRBJ1-4; D not resolved. The CDR3 spans 16 residues. V was trimmed by 5 bases and J by 4 bases, leaving 17 bases between them. Germline V CDR1 and CDR2: SGHTA, FQGNSA. The CDR3 region has the DNA TGTGCCAGCAGCAGCACTCGGGTTCCGTTTAATGAAAAACTGTTTTTT. Protein: CASSSTRVPFNEKLFF. Variable domain in full (rest from reference TRBV7-2 and TRBJ1-4): GAGVSQSPSNKVTEKGKDVELRCDPISGHTALYWYRQSLGQGLEFLIYFQGNSAPDKSGLPSDRFSAERTGGSVSTLTIQRTQQEDSAVYLCASSSTRVPFNEKLFFGSGTQLSVL.

This clonotype was seen many times. The chain employs TRBV5-1 and TRBJ2-4; 10 positions agree with TRBD2. This CDR3 is 17 amino acids long. Unmatched junction bases numbered 7, after V lost 4 bases and J lost 0 bases. Germline CDR1 and CDR2: SGHRS and YFSETQ. DNA of the CDR3: TGCGCCAGCAGCCCTACCCCTAGCGGGGGAGCCAAAAACATTCAGTACTTC. This translates into CASSPTPSGGAKNIQYF. Together with reference TRBV5-1 and TRBJ2-4, the CDR3 gives the full variable domain: KAGVTQTPRYLIKTRGQQVTLSCSPISGHRSVSWYQQTPGQGLQFLFEYFSETQRNKGNFPGRFSGRQFSNSRSEMNVSTLELGDSALYLCASSPTPSGGAKNIQYFGAGTRLSVL.

Notes on this clonotype: This may arise from a read error, as a much more abundant clone is one base away. The chain combines TRBV5-1 with TRBJ2-3; D uncertain. V was trimmed by 0 bases and J by 4 bases, leaving 6 bases between them. CDR1 and CDR2 (germline): SGHRS, YFSETQ. This CDR3 is 13 amino acids long. The CDR3 nucleotides read TGCGCCAGCAGCTTGGGGCCCGCAGATACGCAGTATTTT. This sequence encodes CASSLGPADTQYF.

The chain carries TRBV5-1 and TRBJ2-3; perhaps TRBD2 as D (6 bases). Germline lookup yields CDR1 SGHRS and CDR2 YFSETQ. This CDR3 has 15 residues. Trimming shortened V by 4 bases and J by 3 bases, and 15 bases separated the two germline ends. The CDR3 bases are TGCGCCAGCAGCCACCTAGCGAGGGATACAGATACGCAGTATTTT. This encodes CASSHLARDTDTQYF.

This clonotype was detected many times. The rearrangement uses TRBV7-9 and TRBJ2-2; 9 bases are shared with TRBD1. The CDR3 contains 15 residues. V lost 6 bases and J lost 2; bases outside the gene matches: 4. Germline lookup yields CDR1 SEHNR and CDR2 FQNEAQ (reference sequence). DNA of the CDR3: TGTGCCAGCAGAACGGACAGGGGAAACACCGGGGAGCTGTTTTTT. Translating gives CASRTDRGNTGELFF.

V is TRBV7-8 and J is TRBJ2-6; D unclear. CDR3 size: 15 residues. V gave up 5 bases and J gave up 0 bases, with 8 bases separating them. Germline lookup yields CDR1 SGHVS and CDR2 FQNEAQ. The CDR3 sequence is CASSARFSGANVLTF. The CDR3 nucleotides read TGTGCCAGCAGCGCCAGGTTCTCTGGGGCCAACGTCCTGACTTTC. The full variable domain, in which reference TRBV7-8 and TRBJ2-6 provide the parts outside the CDR3, is GAGVSQSPRYKVAKRGQDVALRCDPISGHVSLFWYQQALGQGPEFLTYFQNEAQLDKSGLPSDRFFAERPEGSVSTLKIQRTQQEDSAVYLCASSARFSGANVLTFGAGSRLTVL.

Many counts were recorded for this clonotype. The V call is TRBV5-1, the J call TRBJ2-2, with D perhaps matching TRBD1 (6 bases). Trimming removed 4 bases at V and 2 bases at J, with 12 bases between. This CDR3 contains 15 residues. Per germline, CDR1 SGHRS and CDR2 YFSETQ. CDR3 in DNA: TGCGCCAGCAGCGGGGGCGCCTATAACACCGGGGAGCTGTTTTTT. Encoded protein: CASSGGAYNTGELFF.

This clonotype was found many times. V and J are TRBV27 and TRBJ2-7; no clear D gene. CDR1 is MNHEY, CDR2 SMNVEV, per germline (reference sequence). This CDR3 has 13 residues. The V and J ends lost 3 bases and 4 bases respectively, with 10 bases between them. The CDR3 loop reads CASSLSIGYEQYV. In DNA, the CDR3 is TGTGCCAGCAGTTTGAGTATAGGGTACGAGCAGTACGTC.

This clonotype was seen ten or more times. This chain joins TRBV20-1 and TRBJ1-5; no clear D gene. There are 12 residues in the CDR3. V lost 2 bases and J 0 bases, leaving 2 bases between the germline ends. CDR1 and CDR2 from the germline V gene are DFQATT and SNEGSKA (reference sequence). The CDR3 region is CSARNSNQPQHF. DNA of the CDR3: TGCAGTGCTAGAAATAGCAATCAGCCCCAGCATTTT.

The chain links TRBV20-1 to TRBJ1-4; no clear D gene. This CDR3 has 15 residues. The germline V gene encodes CDR1 DFQATT and CDR2 SNEGSKA (reference sequence). The CDR3 nucleotides read TGCATAGCTAGAGATCCAGCAGGTACTAATGAAAAACTGTTTTTT. Protein product: CIARDPAGTNEKLFF.